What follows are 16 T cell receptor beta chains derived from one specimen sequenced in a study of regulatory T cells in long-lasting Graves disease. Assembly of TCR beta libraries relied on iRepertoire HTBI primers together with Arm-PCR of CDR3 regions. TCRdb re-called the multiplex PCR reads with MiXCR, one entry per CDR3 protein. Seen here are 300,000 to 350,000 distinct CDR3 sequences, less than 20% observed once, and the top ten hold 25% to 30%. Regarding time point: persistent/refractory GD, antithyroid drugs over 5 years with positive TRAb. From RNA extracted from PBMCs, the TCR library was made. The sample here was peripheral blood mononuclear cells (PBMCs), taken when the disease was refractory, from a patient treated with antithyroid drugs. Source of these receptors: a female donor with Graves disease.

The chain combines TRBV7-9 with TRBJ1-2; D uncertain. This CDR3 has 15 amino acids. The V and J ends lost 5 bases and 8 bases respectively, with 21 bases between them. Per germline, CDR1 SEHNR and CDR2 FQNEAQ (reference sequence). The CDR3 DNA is TGTGCCAGCAGCCCGCTCCGCGGGCCAGGCCGGGGCTACACCTTC. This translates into CASSPLRGPGRGYTF.

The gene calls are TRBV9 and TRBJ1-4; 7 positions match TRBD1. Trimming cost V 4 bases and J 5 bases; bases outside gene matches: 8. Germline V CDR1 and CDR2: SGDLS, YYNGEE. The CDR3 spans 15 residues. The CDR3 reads CASSTRDSVNEKLFF. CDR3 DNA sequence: TGTGCCAGCAGCACTCGGGACAGCGTGAATGAAAAACTGTTTTTT.

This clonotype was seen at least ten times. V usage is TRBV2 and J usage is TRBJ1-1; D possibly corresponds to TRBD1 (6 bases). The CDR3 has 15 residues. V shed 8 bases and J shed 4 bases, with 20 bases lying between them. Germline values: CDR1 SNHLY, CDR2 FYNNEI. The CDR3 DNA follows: TGTGCCAGCCAAAAAGAGTCGGGGGGCAGCACTGAAGCTTTCTTT. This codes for CASQKESGGSTEAFF.

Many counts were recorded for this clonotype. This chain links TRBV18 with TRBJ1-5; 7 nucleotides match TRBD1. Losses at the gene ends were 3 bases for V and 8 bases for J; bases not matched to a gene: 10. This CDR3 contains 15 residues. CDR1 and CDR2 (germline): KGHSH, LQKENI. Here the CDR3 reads CASSPDHRGREPQHF. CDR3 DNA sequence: TGTGCCAGCTCACCTGATCACAGGGGTAGGGAGCCCCAGCATTTT.

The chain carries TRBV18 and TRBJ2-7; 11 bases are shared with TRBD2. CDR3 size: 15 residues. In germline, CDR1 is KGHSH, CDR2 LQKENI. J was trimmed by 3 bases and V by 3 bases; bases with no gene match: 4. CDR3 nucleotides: TGTGCCAGCTCACCGACTAGCGGGAATCTCTACGAGCAGTACTTC. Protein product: CASSPTSGNLYEQYF.

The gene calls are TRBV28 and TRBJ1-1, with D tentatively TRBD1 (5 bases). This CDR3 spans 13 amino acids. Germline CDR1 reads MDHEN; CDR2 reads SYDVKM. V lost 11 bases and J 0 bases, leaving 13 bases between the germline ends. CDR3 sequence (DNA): TGTGCCGGCAAGGGGAATTTGAACACTGAAGCTTTCTTT. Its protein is CAGKGNLNTEAFF.

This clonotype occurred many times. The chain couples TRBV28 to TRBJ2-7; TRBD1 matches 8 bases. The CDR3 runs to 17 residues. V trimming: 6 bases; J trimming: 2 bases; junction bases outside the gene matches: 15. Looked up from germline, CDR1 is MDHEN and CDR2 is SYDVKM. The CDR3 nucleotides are TGTGCCAGCAGGACCCTGCGACAGGGGAGTCGGCCCTACGAGCAGTACTTC. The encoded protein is CASRTLRQGSRPYEQYF.

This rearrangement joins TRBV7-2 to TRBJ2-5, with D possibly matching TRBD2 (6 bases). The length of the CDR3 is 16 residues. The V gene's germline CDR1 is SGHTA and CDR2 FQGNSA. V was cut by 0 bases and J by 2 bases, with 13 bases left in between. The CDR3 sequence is CASSLALTGEQETQYF. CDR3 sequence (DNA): TGTGCCAGCAGCTTAGCGCTGACGGGGGAGCAAGAGACCCAGTACTTC. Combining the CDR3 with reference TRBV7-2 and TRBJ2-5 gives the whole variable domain GAGVSQSPSNKVTEKGKDVELRCDPISGHTALYWYRQSLGQGLEFLIYFQGNSAPDKSGLPSDRFSAERTGGSVSTLTIQRTQQEDSAVYLCASSLALTGEQETQYFGPGTRLLVL.

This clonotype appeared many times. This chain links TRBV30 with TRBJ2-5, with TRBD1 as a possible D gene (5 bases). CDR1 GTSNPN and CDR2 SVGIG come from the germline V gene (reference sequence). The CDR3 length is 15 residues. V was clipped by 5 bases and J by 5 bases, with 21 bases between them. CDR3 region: CAWQPVGALGETQYF. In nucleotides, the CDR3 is TGTGCCTGGCAACCCGTTGGGGCACTGGGGGAGACCCAGTACTTC.

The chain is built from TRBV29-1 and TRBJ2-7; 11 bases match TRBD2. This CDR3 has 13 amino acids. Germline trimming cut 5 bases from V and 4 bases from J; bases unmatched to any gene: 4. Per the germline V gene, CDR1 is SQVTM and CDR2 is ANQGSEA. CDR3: CSVLAGGGYEQYF. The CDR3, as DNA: TGCAGCGTTCTAGCGGGGGGTGGGTACGAGCAGTACTTC.

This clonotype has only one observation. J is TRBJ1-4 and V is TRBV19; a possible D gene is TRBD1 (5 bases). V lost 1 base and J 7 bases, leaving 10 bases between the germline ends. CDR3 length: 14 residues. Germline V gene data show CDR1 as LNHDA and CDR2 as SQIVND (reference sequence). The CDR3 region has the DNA TGTGCCAGTAGTATAGGGGGACGGGTTGAAAAACTGTTTTTT. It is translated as CASSIGGRVEKLFF.

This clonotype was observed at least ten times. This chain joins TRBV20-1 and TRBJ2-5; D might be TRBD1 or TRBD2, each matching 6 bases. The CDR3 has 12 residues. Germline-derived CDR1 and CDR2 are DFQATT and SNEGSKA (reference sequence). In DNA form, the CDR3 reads TGCAGCGCCTCGGGGGCTCGGGAGACCCAGTACTTC. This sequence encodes CSASGARETQYF.

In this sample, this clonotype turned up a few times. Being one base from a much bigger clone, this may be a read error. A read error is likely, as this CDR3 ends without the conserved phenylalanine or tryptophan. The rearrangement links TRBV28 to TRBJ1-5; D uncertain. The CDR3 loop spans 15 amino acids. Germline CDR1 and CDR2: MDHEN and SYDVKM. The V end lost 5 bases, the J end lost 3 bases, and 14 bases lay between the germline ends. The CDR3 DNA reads TGTGCCAGCAGTGGCTTAGGATGGGCCAATCAGCCCCAGCATTCT. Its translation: CASSGLGWANQPQHS.

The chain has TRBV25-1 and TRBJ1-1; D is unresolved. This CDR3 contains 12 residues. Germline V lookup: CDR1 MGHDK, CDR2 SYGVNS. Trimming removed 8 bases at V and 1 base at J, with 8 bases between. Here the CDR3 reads CASGEGNTEAFF. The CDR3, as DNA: TGTGCCAGCGGAGAGGGGAACACTGAAGCTTTCTTT.

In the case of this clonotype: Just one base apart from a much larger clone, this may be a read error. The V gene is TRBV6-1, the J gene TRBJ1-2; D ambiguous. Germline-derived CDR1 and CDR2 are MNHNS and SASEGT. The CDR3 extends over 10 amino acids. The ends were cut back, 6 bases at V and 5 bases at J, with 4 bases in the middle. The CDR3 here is CASRAYGYTF. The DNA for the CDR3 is TGTGCCAGCAGGGCTTATGGCTACACCTTC.

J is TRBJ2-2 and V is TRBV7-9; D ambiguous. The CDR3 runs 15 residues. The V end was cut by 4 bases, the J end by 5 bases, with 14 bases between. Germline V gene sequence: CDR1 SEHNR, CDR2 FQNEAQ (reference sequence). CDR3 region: CASSYRARETGELFF. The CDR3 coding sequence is TGTGCCAGCAGCTACCGCGCGCGCGAAACCGGGGAGCTGTTTTTT.